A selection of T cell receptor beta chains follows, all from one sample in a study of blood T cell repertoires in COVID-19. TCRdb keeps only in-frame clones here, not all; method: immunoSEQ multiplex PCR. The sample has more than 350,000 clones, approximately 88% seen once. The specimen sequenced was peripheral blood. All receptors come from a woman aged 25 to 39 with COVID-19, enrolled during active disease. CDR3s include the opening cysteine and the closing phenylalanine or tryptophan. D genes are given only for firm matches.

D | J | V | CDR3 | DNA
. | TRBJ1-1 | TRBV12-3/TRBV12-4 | CASNPDSEAFF | TGTGCCAGTAACCCGGACAGTGAAGCTTTCTTT
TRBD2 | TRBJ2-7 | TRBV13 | CASSQGGYEQYF | TGTGCCAGCTCTCAGGGAGGGTACGAGCAGTACTTC
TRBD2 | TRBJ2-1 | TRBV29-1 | CSSRSGSSYNEQFF | TGCAGCTCGCGTAGCGGGAGCTCCTACAATGAGCAGTTCTTC
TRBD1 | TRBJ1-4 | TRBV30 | CAWRRGTGVGKLFF | TGTGCCTGGAGGCGGGGGACAGGGGTCGGGAAACTGTTTTTT
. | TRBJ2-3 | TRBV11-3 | CASSPRGAGTDTQYF | TGTGCCAGCAGCCCCCGAGGAGCGGGTACAGATACGCAGTATTTT
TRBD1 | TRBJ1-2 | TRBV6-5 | CASSSAADRQGGYTF | TGTGCCAGCAGCTCCGCCGCGGATCGACAGGGTGGCTACACCTTC
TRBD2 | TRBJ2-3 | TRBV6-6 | CASSSLAGVLDTQYF | TGTGCCAGCAGTTCATTAGCGGGAGTTTTAGATACGCAGTATTTT
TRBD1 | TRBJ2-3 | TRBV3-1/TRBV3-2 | CASSLRQGSDTQYF | TGTGCCAGCAGCCTCAGACAGGGTTCAGATACGCAGTATTTT
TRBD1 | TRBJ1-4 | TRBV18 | CASSRGANEKLFF | TGTGCCAGTTCCAGGGGGGCGAATGAAAAACTGTTTTTT
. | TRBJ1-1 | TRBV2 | CASRGGVEAFF | TGTGCCAGCAGAGGGGGTGTTGAAGCTTTCTTT
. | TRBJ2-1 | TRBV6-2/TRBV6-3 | CASSYPSEFNEQFF | TGTGCCAGCAGTTACCCTAGCGAATTCAATGAGCAGTTCTTC
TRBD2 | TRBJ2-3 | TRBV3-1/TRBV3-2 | CASSPTSGGITDTQYF | TGTGCCAGCAGCCCGACTAGCGGGGGGATCACAGATACGCAGTATTTT
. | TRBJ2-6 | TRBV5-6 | CASSLQGSGANVLTF | TGTGCCAGCAGCCTCCAGGGCTCTGGGGCCAACGTCCTGACTTTC
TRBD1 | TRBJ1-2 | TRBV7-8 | CASSKNRGYGYTF | TGTGCCAGCAGCAAAAACAGGGGCTATGGCTACACCTTC
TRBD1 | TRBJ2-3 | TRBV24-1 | CATSDPRTGADTQYF | TGTGCCACCAGTGATCCTCGGACAGGAGCGGATACGCAGTATTTT
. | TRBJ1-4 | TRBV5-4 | CASKLTQGVGEKLFF | TGTGCCAGCAAACTGACTCAAGGAGTCGGTGAAAAACTGTTTTTT
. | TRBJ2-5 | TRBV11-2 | CASSPSHRGLQETQYF | TGTGCCAGCAGCCCCTCCCACAGGGGACTCCAAGAGACCCAGTACTTC
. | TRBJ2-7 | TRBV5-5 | CASSPGLGYEQYF | TGTGCCAGCAGCCCCGGACTGGGCTACGAGCAGTACTTC
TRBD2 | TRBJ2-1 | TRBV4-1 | CASRTSAGGPIEQFF | TGCGCCAGCAGGACTTCGGCGGGAGGGCCGATTGAGCAGTTCTTC
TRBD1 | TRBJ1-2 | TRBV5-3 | CARSLAADREGDYGYTF | TGTGCCAGAAGCTTGGCCGCCGACAGGGAAGGGGACTATGGCTACACCTTC
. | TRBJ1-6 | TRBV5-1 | CASSSDTIYNSPLHF | TGCGCCAGCAGCTCGGACACGATCTATAATTCACCCCTCCACTTT
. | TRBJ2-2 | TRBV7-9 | CASSIRSLNTNTGELFF | TGTGCCAGCAGCATTCGTTCTTTGAACACGAACACCGGGGAGCTGTTTTTT
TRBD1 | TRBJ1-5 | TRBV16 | CASSQSGQSNQPQHF | TGTGCCAGCAGCCAATCGGGACAGTCAAATCAGCCCCAGCATTTT
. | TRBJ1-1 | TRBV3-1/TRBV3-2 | CASSLIDRNTEAFF | TGTGCCAGCAGTCTAATTGACAGAAACACTGAAGCTTTCTTT
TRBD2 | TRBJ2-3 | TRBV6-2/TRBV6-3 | CASSYSLAGGSTDTQYF | TGTGCCAGCAGTTACTCGCTAGCGGGGGGATCCACAGATACGCAGTATTTT
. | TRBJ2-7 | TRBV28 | CASLAPGQGGYEQYF | TGTGCCAGCCTTGCTCCCGGACAGGGAGGGTACGAGCAGTACTTC
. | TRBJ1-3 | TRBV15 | CATSRGGGLENTIYF | TGTGCCACCAGCAGAGGCGGGGGGCTCGAAAACACCATATATTTT
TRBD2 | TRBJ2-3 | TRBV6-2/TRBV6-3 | CASSYTPGGGGPTDTQYF | TGTGCCAGCAGTTACACACCCGGTGGGGGAGGGCCGACAGATACGCAGTATTTT